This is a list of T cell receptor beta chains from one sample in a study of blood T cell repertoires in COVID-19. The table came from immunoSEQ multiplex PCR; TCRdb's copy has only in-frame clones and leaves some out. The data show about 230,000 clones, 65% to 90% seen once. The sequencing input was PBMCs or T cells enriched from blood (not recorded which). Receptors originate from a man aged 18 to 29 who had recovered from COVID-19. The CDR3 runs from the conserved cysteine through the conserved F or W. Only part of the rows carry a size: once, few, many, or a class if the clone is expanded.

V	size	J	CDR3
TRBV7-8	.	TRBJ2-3	CASSLGGLAGAVLSTDTQYF
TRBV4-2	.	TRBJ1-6	CASSGTGDNSPLHF
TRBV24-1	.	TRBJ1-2	CATPDRGQDGYTF
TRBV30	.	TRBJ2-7	CACRGYSSYEQYF
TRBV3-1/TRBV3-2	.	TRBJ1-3	CASSQDIRGFGGNTIYF
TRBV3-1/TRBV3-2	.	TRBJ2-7	CASSQVGRTIGYEQYF
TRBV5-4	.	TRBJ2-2	CASSLGGQGSTGELFF
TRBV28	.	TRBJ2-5	CASSPRAAGETQYF
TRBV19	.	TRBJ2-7	CASSKGTGGAYEQYF
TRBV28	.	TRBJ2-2	CASSKMGAPNTGELFF
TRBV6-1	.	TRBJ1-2	CASSENRGINTF
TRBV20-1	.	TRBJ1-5	CSASRTEYSNQPQHF
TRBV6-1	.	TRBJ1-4	CASSEGWGPNEKLFF
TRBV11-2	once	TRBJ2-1	CASSLGGIAGRYDNEQFF
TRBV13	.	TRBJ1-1	CASSSGHTNTEAFF
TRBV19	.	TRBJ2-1	CATSEGRPYNEQFF
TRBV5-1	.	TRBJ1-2	CASRADRGGGYTF
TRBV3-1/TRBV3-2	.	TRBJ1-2	CASSSTGVGYTF
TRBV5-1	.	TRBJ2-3	CASSLEQPTDTQYF
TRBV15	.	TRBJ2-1	CATSNDRGQEISSYNEQFF
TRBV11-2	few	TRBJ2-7	CASSLTYEQYF
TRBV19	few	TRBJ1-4	CASSTEGVRSEKLFF
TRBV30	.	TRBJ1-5	CAWSRGGPQPQHF